This TCR beta chain stems from a study of blood T cell repertoires in COVID-19. Overall study: In each case, the material was cDNA or gDNA derived from T cells, B-cell-depleted T cells, or PBMCs.

CDR1 and CDR2 (germline): SGHKS, YYEKEE (reference sequence). V was pared by 0 bases and J by 1 base, with 6 bases between. The CDR3 extends over 14 amino acids. Assay: immunoSEQ multiplex PCR; the TCRdb copy retains only in-frame clones and omits some. The data show more than 250,000 clones, about 87% seen once. The rearrangement links TRBV5-5 to TRBJ2-3; tentatively, D is TRBD2 (5 bases). The sample was peripheral blood. The clonotype was recovered from a woman aged 25 to 45 with COVID-19, enrolled during active disease. The CDR3 nucleotides are TGTGCCAGCAGCTTGGACGGGGGCACAGATACGCAGTATTTT. Amino acid sequence: CASSLDGGTDTQYF. Based on the CDR3 plus reference TRBV5-5 and TRBJ2-3, the full variable domain is DAGVTQSPTHLIKTRGQQVTLRCSPISGHKSVSWYQQVLGQGPQFIFQYYEKEERGRGNFPDRFSARQFPNYSSELNVNALLLGDSALYLCASSLDGGTDTQYFGPGTRLTVL.